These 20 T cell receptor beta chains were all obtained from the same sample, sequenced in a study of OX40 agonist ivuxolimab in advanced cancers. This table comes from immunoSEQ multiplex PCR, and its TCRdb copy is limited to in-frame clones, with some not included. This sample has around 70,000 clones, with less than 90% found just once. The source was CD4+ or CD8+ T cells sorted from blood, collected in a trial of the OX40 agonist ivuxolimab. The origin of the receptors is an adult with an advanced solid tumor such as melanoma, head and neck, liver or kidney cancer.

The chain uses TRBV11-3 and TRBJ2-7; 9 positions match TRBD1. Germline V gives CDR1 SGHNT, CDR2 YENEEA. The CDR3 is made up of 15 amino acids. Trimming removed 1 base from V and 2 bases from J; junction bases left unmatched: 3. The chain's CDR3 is CASSLAGTGPYEQYF. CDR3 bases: TGTGCCAGCAGCTTAGCCGGGACAGGGCCCTACGAGCAGTACTTC.

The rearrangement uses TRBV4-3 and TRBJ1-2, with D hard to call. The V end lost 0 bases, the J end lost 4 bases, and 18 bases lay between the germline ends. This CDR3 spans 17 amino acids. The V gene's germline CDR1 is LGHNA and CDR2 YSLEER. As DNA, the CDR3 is TGCGCCAGCAGCCAAGATTTACTCGACGGATCTAGCTATGGCTACACCTTC. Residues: CASSQDLLDGSSYGYTF.

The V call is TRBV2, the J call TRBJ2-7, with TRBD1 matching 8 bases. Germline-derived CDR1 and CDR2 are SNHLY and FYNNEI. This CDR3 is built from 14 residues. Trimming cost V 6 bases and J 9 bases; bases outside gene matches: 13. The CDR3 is CASRNQGARSRQYF. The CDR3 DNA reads TGTGCCAGCAGGAATCAGGGGGCGCGATCTCGGCAGTACTTC.

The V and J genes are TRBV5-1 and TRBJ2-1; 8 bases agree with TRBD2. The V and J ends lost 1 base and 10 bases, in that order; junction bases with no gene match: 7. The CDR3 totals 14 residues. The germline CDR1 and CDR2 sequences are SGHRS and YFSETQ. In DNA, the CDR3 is TGCGCCAGCAGCTTGTGGCAAGCGGGAGTCGAGCAGTTCTTC. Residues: CASSLWQAGVEQFF.

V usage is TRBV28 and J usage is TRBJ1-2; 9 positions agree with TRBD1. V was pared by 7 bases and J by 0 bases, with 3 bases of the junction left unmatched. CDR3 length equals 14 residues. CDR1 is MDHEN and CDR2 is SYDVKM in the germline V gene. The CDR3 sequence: CASITGGSNYGYTF. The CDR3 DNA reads TGTGCCAGCATCACAGGGGGCTCTAACTATGGCTACACCTTC.

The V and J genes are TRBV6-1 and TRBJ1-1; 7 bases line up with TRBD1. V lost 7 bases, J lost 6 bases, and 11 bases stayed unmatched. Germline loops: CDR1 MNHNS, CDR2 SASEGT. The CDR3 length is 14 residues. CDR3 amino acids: CASTRQGTRAEAFF. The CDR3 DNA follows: TGTGCCAGCACGCGACAGGGAACGAGGGCTGAAGCTTTCTTT.

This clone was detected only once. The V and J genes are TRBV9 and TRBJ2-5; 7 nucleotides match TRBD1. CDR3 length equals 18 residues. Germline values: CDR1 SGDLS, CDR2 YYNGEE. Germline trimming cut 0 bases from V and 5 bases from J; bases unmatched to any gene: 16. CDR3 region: CASSVVRITGAVWETQYF. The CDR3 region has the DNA TGTGCCAGCAGCGTAGTCCGGATCACAGGGGCTGTATGGGAGACCCAGTACTTC.

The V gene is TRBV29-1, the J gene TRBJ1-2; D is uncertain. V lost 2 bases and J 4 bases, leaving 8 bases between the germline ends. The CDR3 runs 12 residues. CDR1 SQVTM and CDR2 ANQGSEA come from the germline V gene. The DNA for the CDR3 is TGCAGCGTTGAACGGAGTGGCTATGGCTACACCTTC. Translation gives CSVERSGYGYTF.

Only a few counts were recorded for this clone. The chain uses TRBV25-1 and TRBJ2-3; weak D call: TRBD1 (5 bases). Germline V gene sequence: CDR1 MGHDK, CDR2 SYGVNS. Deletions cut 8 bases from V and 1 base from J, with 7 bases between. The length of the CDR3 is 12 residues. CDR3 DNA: TGTGCCAGCGGCAGGGGCACAGATACGCAGTATTTT. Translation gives CASGRGTDTQYF.

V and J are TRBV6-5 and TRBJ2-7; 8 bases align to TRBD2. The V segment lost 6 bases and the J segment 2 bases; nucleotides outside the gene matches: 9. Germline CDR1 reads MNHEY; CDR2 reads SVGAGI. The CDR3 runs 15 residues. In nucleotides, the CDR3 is TGTGCCAGCAGCCGACCTGCGGGAGGCCCCTACGAGCAGTACTTC. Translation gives CASSRPAGGPYEQYF.

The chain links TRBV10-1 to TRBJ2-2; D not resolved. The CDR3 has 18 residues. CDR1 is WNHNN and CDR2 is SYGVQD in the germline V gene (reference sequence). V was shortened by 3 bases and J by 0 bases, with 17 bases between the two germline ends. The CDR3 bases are TGCGCCAGCAGTGATCTGGGGTATGGTAGCCCGAACACCGGGGAGCTGTTTTTT. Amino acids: CASSDLGYGSPNTGELFF.

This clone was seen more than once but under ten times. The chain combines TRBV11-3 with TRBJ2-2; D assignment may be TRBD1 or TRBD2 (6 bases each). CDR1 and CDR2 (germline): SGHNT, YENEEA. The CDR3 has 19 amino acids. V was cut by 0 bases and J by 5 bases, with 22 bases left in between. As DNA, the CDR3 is TGTGCCAGCAGCTTAGATCCCCGCCGGGGGCGGAGGGATACCGGGGAGCTGTTTTTT. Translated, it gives CASSLDPRRGRRDTGELFF.

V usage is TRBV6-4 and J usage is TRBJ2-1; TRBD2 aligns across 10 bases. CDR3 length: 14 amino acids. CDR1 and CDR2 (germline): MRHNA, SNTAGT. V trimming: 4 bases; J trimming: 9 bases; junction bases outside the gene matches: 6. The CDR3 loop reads CASSGLAGAAEQFF. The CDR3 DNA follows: TGTGCCAGCAGTGGTCTAGCGGGGGCCGCTGAGCAGTTCTTC.

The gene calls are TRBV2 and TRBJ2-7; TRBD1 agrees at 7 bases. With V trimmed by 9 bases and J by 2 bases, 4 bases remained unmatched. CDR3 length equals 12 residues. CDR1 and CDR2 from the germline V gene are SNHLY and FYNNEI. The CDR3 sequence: CARGDRPYEQYF. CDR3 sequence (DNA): TGTGCCAGGGGGGACAGACCCTACGAGCAGTACTTC.

The CDR3 loop is CASSLGGGRVSDTQYF. In DNA, the CDR3 is TGTGCCAGCAGCTTAGGAGGCGGGAGGGTGTCAGATACGCAGTATTTT. This sequence joins TRBV7-6 and TRBJ2-3, with TRBD2 matching 9 bases. Unmatched junction bases numbered 6, after V lost 1 base and J lost 4 bases. CDR3 length: 16 residues. Looked up from germline, CDR1 is SGHVS and CDR2 is FNYEAQ.

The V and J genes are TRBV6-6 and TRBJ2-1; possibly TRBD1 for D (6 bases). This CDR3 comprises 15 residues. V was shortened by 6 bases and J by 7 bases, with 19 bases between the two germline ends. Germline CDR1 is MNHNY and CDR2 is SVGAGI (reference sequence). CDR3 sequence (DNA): TGTGCCAGCAGAGATTTTACAGGGAACGGGAATGAGCAGTTCTTC. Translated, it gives CASRDFTGNGNEQFF.

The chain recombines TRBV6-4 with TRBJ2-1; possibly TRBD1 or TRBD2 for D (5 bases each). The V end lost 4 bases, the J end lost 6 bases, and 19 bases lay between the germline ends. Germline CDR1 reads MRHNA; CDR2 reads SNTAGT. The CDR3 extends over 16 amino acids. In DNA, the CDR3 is TGTGCCAGCAGTGGCGAAACTAGAGGGGCCCGCAATGAGCAGTTCTTC. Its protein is CASSGETRGARNEQFF.

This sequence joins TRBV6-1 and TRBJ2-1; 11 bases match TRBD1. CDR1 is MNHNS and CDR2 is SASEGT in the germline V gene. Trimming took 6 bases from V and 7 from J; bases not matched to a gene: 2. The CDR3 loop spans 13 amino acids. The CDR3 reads CASRGTGGNEQFF. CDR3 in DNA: TGTGCCAGCAGGGGGACAGGGGGGAATGAGCAGTTCTTC.

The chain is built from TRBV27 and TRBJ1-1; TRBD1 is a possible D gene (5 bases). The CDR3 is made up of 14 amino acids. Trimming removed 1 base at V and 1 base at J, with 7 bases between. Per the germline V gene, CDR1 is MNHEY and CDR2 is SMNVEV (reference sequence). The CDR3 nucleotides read TGTGCCAGCAGTTTATTCAGGGAGAACACTGAAGCTTTCTTT. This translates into CASSLFRENTEAFF.

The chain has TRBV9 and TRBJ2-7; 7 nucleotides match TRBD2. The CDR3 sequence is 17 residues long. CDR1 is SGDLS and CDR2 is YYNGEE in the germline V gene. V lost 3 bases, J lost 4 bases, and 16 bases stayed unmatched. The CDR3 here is CASSASPGGSLFYEQYF. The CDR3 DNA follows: TGTGCCAGCAGCGCAAGCCCGGGAGGTAGCCTTTTTTACGAGCAGTACTTC. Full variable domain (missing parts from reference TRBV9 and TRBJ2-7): DSGVTQTPKHLITATGQRVTLRCSPRSGDLSVYWYQQSLDQGLQFLIQYYNGEERAKGNILERFSAQQFPDLHSELNLSSLELGDSALYFCASSASPGGSLFYEQYFGPGTRLTVT.